This T cell receptor beta chain came from a study of blood T cell repertoires in COVID-19. Generated by immunoSEQ multiplex PCR, the TCRdb table keeps only in-frame clones and is missing some. The sample has about 90,000 clones, approximately 86% seen once; the top ten hold 0.95% to 1.5%. V trimming: 8 bases; J trimming: 0 bases; junction bases outside the gene matches: 6. Germline V CDR1 and CDR2: LNHDA, SQIVND (reference sequence). This CDR3 region has 14 residues. The receptor was derived from a man at least 80 years old with active or convalescent COVID-19. The sequencing sample was made of peripheral blood. The J gene is TRBJ2-7, the V gene TRBV19; 8 bases map to TRBD1. CDR3 coding DNA: TGTGCCAGTGGGACAGGACCCCTCTCCTACGAGCAGTACTTC. This encodes CASGTGPLSYEQYF.